This T cell receptor (beta chain) was identified during a study of CD8 T cells in ankylosing spondylitis. Study-wide results and limits: Certain motif variants had earlier been reported in reactive arthritis synovial fluid and blood. The clones that were linked to disease were reported to be significantly enriched in matched synovial fluid samples from ankylosing spondylitis patients. What appeared characteristic of ankylosing spondylitis blood was a TCR beta motif of fewer than ten highly homologous variants.

J gave up 0 bases and V 4 bases, and 5 bases lay outside the gene matches. The CDR3 length is 16 residues. The germline gives CDR1 SGDLS, CDR2 YYNGEE. Researchers built TCR beta libraries using quantitative 5'-RACE with molecular barcodes. TCRdb independently ran MiXCR on the 5' RACE reads; one entry per CDR3 protein. Among more than 25,000 distinct CDR3 sequences listed, roughly 5.3% were seen once. This clonotype was seen ten or more times. Its antigen is still unknown. The V and J genes are TRBV9 and TRBJ2-1, with 9 bases fitting TRBD2. Sequences were obtained from blood, either unsorted or a sorted T cell fraction (not recorded which). The source of this sequence is a female donor with ankylosing spondylitis or in good health (not recorded which). The CDR3 DNA reads as TGTGCCAGCAGCATAACTAGCGGGCGCTCCTACAATGAGCAGTTCTTC. This encodes CASSITSGRSYNEQFF.